This passage covers 5 T cell receptor beta chains from one sample sequenced in a study of blood T cell repertoires in COVID-19. Measured with immunoSEQ multiplex PCR; TCRdb has only the in-frame clones, and not every one. This sample has just over 150,000 clones; more than 65% occur once, and the top ten carry more than 7.5%. Sequencing was done on a sample of peripheral blood. These receptors all stem from a woman in her forties or fifties with acute or convalescent COVID-19.

This chain links TRBV3-1 (or the pseudogene TRBV3-2) with TRBJ1-4, with no clear D. Germline CDR1 and CDR2: LGHDT and YNNKEL (reference sequence). This CDR3 contains 16 residues. Trimming took 8 bases from V and 6 from J, leaving 22 bases between them. The CDR3 here is CASHQTSGREDEKLFF. The CDR3, as DNA: TGTGCCAGCCACCAGACCTCCGGGAGGGAGGATGAAAAACTGTTTTTT.

The V and J genes are TRBV7-2 and TRBJ1-2; D is uncertain. The CDR3 covers 15 residues. CDR1 and CDR2 (germline): SGHTA, FQGNSA. The V gene lost 1 base and the J gene lost 8 bases, with 17 bases spanning the gap. CDR3 in amino acids: CASSLDYDPLRGYTF. Here the CDR3 DNA reads TGTGCCAGCAGCTTAGACTATGACCCCCTAAGAGGCTACACCTTC.

The chain recombines TRBV7-3 with TRBJ2-2; D may be TRBD2 (5 bases). This CDR3 is built from 14 residues. Germline CDR1 reads SGHTA; CDR2 reads FQGTGA. Deletions cut 6 bases from V and 4 bases from J, with 12 bases between. CDR3 loop: CASSQTKSTGELFF. The CDR3 coding sequence is TGTGCCAGCAGTCAGACTAAATCCACCGGGGAGCTGTTTTTT.

This sequence joins TRBV4-1 and TRBJ1-1; perhaps TRBD1 as D (6 bases). The V gene lost 4 bases and the J gene lost 0 bases, with 15 bases spanning the gap. CDR1 and CDR2 from the germline V gene are MGHRA and YSYEKL. CDR3 length: 16 residues. The CDR3 DNA reads as TGCGCCAGCAGCCTAAAAAGCACAGGGCTGAACACTGAAGCTTTCTTT. This encodes CASSLKSTGLNTEAFF.

The chain couples TRBV3-1 (or the pseudogene TRBV3-2) to TRBJ1-2; 8 positions match TRBD1. The germline V gene has CDR1 LGHDT and CDR2 YNNKEL (reference sequence). The CDR3 totals 15 residues. The J segment lost 4 bases and the V segment lost 4 bases, leaving 8 bases of the junction unmatched. The CDR3 DNA follows: TGTGCCAGCAGCCCCGGACAGGGTGTCGGCTATGGCTACACCTTC. This translates into CASSPGQGVGYGYTF.